The clone carrying this T cell receptor (beta chain) was seen at least ten times. Antigen unknown. Amplified TCR beta CDR3 regions derived from RNA transcripts. A first-round RT-PCR of the TCR CDR3 used the HTBI primer set. TCRdb itself ran the multiplex PCR reads through MiXCR, one entry per CDR3 protein. The table records approximately 410,000 distinct CDR3 sequences, under 15% of them present only once. These data come from a study of T cells in Graves' hyperthyroidism and ophthalmopathy. About the study: Peripheral blood was drawn at first diagnosis, prior to all treatment.

Ophthalmopathy patients all had a Clinical Activity Score of at least 3, a NOSPECS grade of at least 4 and disease under 3 months old. Diagnoses were made from clinical symptoms, serum measures (thyroxine and TRAb), thyroid ultrasound and orbital computed tomography. Looked up from germline, CDR1 is MNHEY and CDR2 is SMNVEV (reference sequence). The CDR3 consists of 9 residues. The V end lost 8 bases, the J end lost 8 bases, and 4 bases lay between the germline ends. Overall study findings and caveats: Stable hyperthyroidism was separated from ophthalmopathy by a model based on 13 V-J features.

The clonotype was recovered from a man between 18 and 35 years old with Graves' ophthalmopathy. The specimen was blood. This chain links TRBV27 with TRBJ2-1; D is ambiguous. CDR3 residues: CASGHEQFF. CDR3 DNA: TGTGCCAGCGGGCATGAGCAGTTCTTC.